The T cell receptor (beta chain) described here comes from a study of blood T cells in healthy people across ages. A sample-barcoded 5' primer and a J-beta primer mix were used in a second PCR of about 6 to 12 cycles. MiXCR, applied by TCRdb to the 5' RACE reads, yields one record per CDR3 protein. In the table there are some 790,000 distinct CDR3 sequences, more than 25% of which are singletons. Drawing of peripheral blood yielded 8.5 to 10 milliliters from each donor. Samples each yielded at least 6 micrograms of total RNA. The V end lost 2 bases, the J end lost 7 bases, and 9 bases lay between the germline ends. CDR3 size: 14 residues. CDR1 SGHTA and CDR2 FQGNSA come from the germline V gene.

The sequenced sample consisted of blood. The chain uses TRBV7-2 and TRBJ1-6, with no clear D. The sequence came from a woman aged 80 or over in good health. The CDR3 nucleotides are TGTGCCAGCAGCTTAAACAGCCACAATTCACCCCTCCACTTT. It specifies CASSLNSHNSPLHF.